Listed here are 25 T cell receptor beta chains from one sample, sequenced in a study of lymphopenia after photon versus proton radiotherapy. Clones were read by immunoSEQ multiplex PCR, and TCRdb kept only the in-frame ones, dropping some. The repertoire holds about 53,000 clones, with around 82% as singletons. Sequences were derived from peripheral blood, sampled from a patient treated with photon-based radiotherapy. All receptors come from a man aged 45-65 years with gastric cancer.

This chain links TRBV19 with TRBJ1-1; TRBD1 is a possible D gene (5 bases). The V gene's germline CDR1 is LNHDA and CDR2 SQIVND (reference sequence). V dropped 2 bases and J dropped 7 bases, with 14 bases sitting between them. The CDR3 loop spans 14 amino acids. CDR3 in amino acids: CASSIMQGWSEAFF. The CDR3 DNA is TGTGCCAGTAGTATAATGCAGGGTTGGAGTGAAGCTTTCTTT. The full variable domain, completed using reference TRBV19 and TRBJ1-1, is DGGITQSPKYLFRKEGQNVTLSCEQNLNHDAMYWYRQDPGQGLRLIYYSQIVNDFQKGDIAEGYSVSREKKESFPLTVTSAQKNPTAFYLCASSIMQGWSEAFFGQGTRLTVV.

This clone was seen a single time. Relative to the germline gene, one junction end is altered; a read error may explain this. V and J are TRBV14 and TRBJ2-1; 7 bases agree with TRBD2. There are 15 residues in the CDR3. Germline V gives CDR1 SGHDN, CDR2 FVKESK. The CDR3 DNA follows: TGTGCCAGCAGCCAAGTCCGGGAGGCCTGGGCCTCCGTAGTCTTC. Amino acids: CASSQVREAWASVVF.

CDR3 sequence reads: CASSVGVGRGGTDTQYF. The CDR3 DNA is TGTGCCAGCAGCGTAGGCGTCGGGAGGGGAGGCACAGATACGCAGTATTTT. The V gene is TRBV9, the J gene TRBJ2-3, with 8 bases identical to TRBD2. J lost 1 base, V lost 0 bases, and 7 bases had no gene match. Germline lookup yields CDR1 SGDLS and CDR2 YYNGEE. CDR3 length: 17 amino acids.

This clone was seen a single time. CDR3 protein: CASSPAGQGGAYEQYF. CDR3 coding DNA: TGTGCCAGCTCACCGGCGGGACAGGGGGGGGCCTACGAGCAGTACTTC. The rearrangement links TRBV18 to TRBJ2-7, with 11 bases identical to TRBD1. With 3 bases clipped from V and 2 bases from J, the junction kept 6 bases outside the gene matches. CDR3 size: 16 residues. CDR1 and CDR2 (germline): KGHSH, LQKENI. The full variable domain, completed using reference TRBV18 and TRBJ2-7, is NAGVMQNPRHLVRRRGQEARLRCSPMKGHSHVYWYRQLPEEGLKFMVYLQKENIIDESGMPKERFSAEFPKEGPSILRIQQVVRGDSAAYFCASSPAGQGGAYEQYFGPGTRLTVT.

The chain employs TRBV27 and TRBJ2-7; possibly TRBD2 for D (5 bases). V was trimmed by 3 bases and J by 6 bases, leaving 12 bases between them. This CDR3 region has 13 residues. Looked up from germline, CDR1 is MNHEY and CDR2 is SMNVEV (reference sequence). DNA of the CDR3: TGTGCCAGCAGTTTTGCGGGTCCTTTCGAGCAGTACTTC. Amino acid sequence: CASSFAGPFEQYF.

This clone appeared a single time. Distinct nucleotide sequences in the sample also encode this CDR3. The rearrangement uses TRBV5-1 and TRBJ2-3; D gene uncertain. The CDR3 loop spans 14 amino acids. V dropped 0 bases and J dropped 0 bases, with 5 bases sitting between them. Germline V gene data show CDR1 as SGHRS and CDR2 as YFSETQ. CDR3 sequence (DNA): TGCGCCAGCAGCTTGGGCAGTAGCACAGATACGCAGTATTTT. This translates into CASSLGSSTDTQYF.

The chain couples TRBV4-1 to TRBJ1-3, with D maybe TRBD1 (5 bases). The germline V and J ends were trimmed by 3 bases and 0 bases, with 9 bases remaining between them. From germline, CDR1 is MGHRA and CDR2 YSYEKL. The CDR3 has 15 amino acids. DNA of the CDR3: TGCGCCAGCAGCCAGGGACGGGCCTCTGGAAACACCATATATTTT. This encodes CASSQGRASGNTIYF.

The chain couples TRBV30 to TRBJ1-5, with 8 bases identical to TRBD1. The length of the CDR3 is 14 residues. Trimming at V came to 2 bases and at J to 5 bases, leaving 5 bases not matched to a gene. Germline V CDR1 and CDR2: GTSNPN, SVGIG (reference sequence). CDR3 sequence reads: CAWSPGQGHQPQHF. The DNA of the CDR3 is TGTGCCTGGAGTCCTGGACAGGGTCATCAGCCCCAGCATTTT.

The chain joins TRBV9 to TRBJ1-1, with 7 nucleotides matching TRBD1. The V gene end was trimmed by 1 base and the J gene end by 0 bases; junction bases not matched to a gene: 6. Germline assignment: CDR1 SGDLS and CDR2 YYNGEE. The CDR3 is made up of 16 amino acids. In DNA, the CDR3 is TGTGCCAGCAGCGTATTCGGCAGGGGGGTGAACACTGAAGCTTTCTTT. Protein product: CASSVFGRGVNTEAFF.

This clone was recorded once. The chain recombines TRBV7-8 with TRBJ2-5; 8 bases map to TRBD1. The CDR3 runs to 16 residues. Germline values: CDR1 SGHVS, CDR2 FQNEAQ. V shed 1 base and J 5 bases; nucleotides not matched to a gene: 9. In DNA, the CDR3 is TGTGCCAGCAGCTTAGTTGGGGCAGGGGGCCTGGAGACCCAGTACTTC. It is translated as CASSLVGAGGLETQYF.

This chain uses TRBV5-1 with TRBJ2-1; a possible D gene is TRBD2 (6 bases). The germline V and J ends were trimmed by 4 bases and 0 bases, with 11 bases remaining between them. The germline V gene encodes CDR1 SGHRS and CDR2 YFSETQ. The length of the CDR3 is 15 residues. The CDR3 DNA reads as TGCGCCAGCAGCGCGGGACTGATCTCCTACAATGAGCAGTTCTTC. Protein sequence: CASSAGLISYNEQFF.

In its sample, this clone ranks as medium-sized. The V and J genes are TRBV7-9 and TRBJ2-1, with D perhaps being TRBD1 or TRBD2 (5 bases each). Germline loops: CDR1 SEHNR, CDR2 FQNEAQ (reference sequence). The V and J ends lost 3 bases and 5 bases respectively, with 14 bases between them. The CDR3 loop spans 15 amino acids. The DNA for the CDR3 is TGTGCCAGCAGCTTGGATTGGGGGACCAACAATGAGCAGTTCTTC. Amino acid sequence: CASSLDWGTNNEQFF.

The rearrangement joins TRBV6-5 to TRBJ1-3; D is ambiguous. This CDR3 is built from 15 residues. Germline V lookup: CDR1 MNHEY, CDR2 SVGAGI. Trimming removed 0 bases from V and 0 bases from J, with 6 bases in between. The DNA for the CDR3 is TGTGCCAGCAGTTACTCGGTGGCCTCTGGAAACACCATATATTTT. Encoded protein: CASSYSVASGNTIYF.

The DNA of the CDR3 is TGTGCCAGCTCACCAATAGCGGGAGACCACAATGAGCAGTTCTTC. This translates into CASSPIAGDHNEQFF. The chain has TRBV18 and TRBJ2-1, with 9 bases matching TRBD2. The germline CDR1 and CDR2 sequences are KGHSH and LQKENI. This CDR3 is 15 amino acids long. V shed 2 bases, J shed 5 bases, and the junction held 4 bases outside the gene matches.

This rearrangement joins TRBV27 to TRBJ1-2, with D possibly TRBD1 on 5 matching bases. V shed 3 bases and J shed 4 bases, with 15 bases lying between them. CDR1 and CDR2 from the germline V gene are MNHEY and SMNVEV (reference sequence). CDR3 length: 15 residues. The CDR3 bases are TGTGCCAGCAGTTTGACAGCAGTCTCCCTCTATGGCTACACCTTC. Its protein is CASSLTAVSLYGYTF.

V usage is TRBV9 and J usage is TRBJ2-1, with D maybe TRBD1 (6 bases). The germline V and J ends were trimmed by 0 bases and 9 bases, with 10 bases remaining between them. The CDR3 has 13 amino acids. The germline CDR1 and CDR2 sequences are SGDLS and YYNGEE. CDR3 sequence: CASSVDRVGEQFF. The CDR3 DNA reads TGTGCCAGCAGCGTAGACAGGGTAGGTGAGCAGTTCTTC.

The chain uses TRBV29-1 and TRBJ1-2; TRBD1 might be the D (6 bases). This CDR3 is 13 amino acids long. V gave up 2 bases and J gave up 3 bases, with 10 bases separating them. From germline, CDR1 is SQVTM and CDR2 ANQGSEA. The CDR3 DNA reads TGCAGCGTTGAAAGGGGGTTGGACTATGGCTACACCTTC. This gives the protein CSVERGLDYGYTF.

J is TRBJ1-2 and V is TRBV5-1, with TRBD1 identical over 7 bases. Germline V lookup: CDR1 SGHRS, CDR2 YFSETQ. V lost 3 bases and J lost 4; bases outside the gene matches: 6. This CDR3 comprises 14 residues. As DNA, the CDR3 is TGCGCCAGCAGCTCGGGGACAGAACCCTATGGCTACACCTTC. Its translation: CASSSGTEPYGYTF.

The rearrangement links TRBV19 to TRBJ2-2, with 7 bases identical to TRBD2. This CDR3 has 19 residues. Unmatched junction bases numbered 19, after V lost 9 bases and J lost 0 bases. Looked up from germline, CDR1 is LNHDA and CDR2 is SQIVND (reference sequence). The CDR3 is CARAGASGNTRANTGELFF. As DNA, the CDR3 is TGTGCCAGGGCCGGGGCTAGCGGCAACACCCGCGCGAACACCGGGGAGCTGTTTTTT.

This chain's CDR3 is CASSTRTVSSYNEQFF. The CDR3 bases are TGTGCCAGCAGCACCCGGACCGTGAGCTCCTACAATGAGCAGTTCTTC. The chain joins TRBV21-1 to TRBJ2-1. TRBV21-1 is deemed a pseudogene. The CDR3 extends over 16 amino acids.

This sequence joins TRBV21-1 and TRBJ2-5. TRBV21-1 is given as a pseudogene. CDR3 length: 17 amino acids. CDR3 nucleotide sequence: TGTGCCAGCAGCAAAGGGGGGGCTCCTTCTAACCAAGAGACCCAGTACTTC. Encoded protein: CASSKGGAPSNQETQYF.

The V gene is TRBV29-1, the J gene TRBJ2-1; D remains unclear. The CDR3 is made up of 11 amino acids. Germline V gene lookup returns CDR1 SQVTM and CDR2 ANQGSEA. Between the trimmed V and J ends, which lost 5 bases and 3 bases, there was a span of 5 bases. CDR3 loop: CSVRYYNEQFF. CDR3 in DNA: TGCAGCGTTAGGTACTACAATGAGCAGTTCTTC.

This clone was counted a single time. The V call is TRBV27, the J call TRBJ2-1; TRBD2 matches 10 bases. This CDR3 has 19 amino acids. After removal of 4 bases from V and 3 bases from J, the junction contained 15 bases not matched to a gene. The germline V gene has CDR1 MNHEY and CDR2 SMNVEV (reference sequence). The CDR3 DNA reads as TGTGCCAGCAGTTCCCCCAAAACTTCCGGGACTAGCGTCTACAATGAGCAGTTCTTC. It specifies CASSSPKTSGTSVYNEQFF.

The rearrangement joins TRBV27 to TRBJ2-7; D unclear. Germline lookup yields CDR1 MNHEY and CDR2 SMNVEV (reference sequence). V was cut by 9 bases and J by 6 bases, with 21 bases left in between. The CDR3 totals 14 residues. The CDR3 here is CASRRGEILGEQYF. The CDR3 bases are TGTGCCAGTCGAAGAGGCGAAATCCTAGGCGAGCAGTACTTC.

The rearrangement uses TRBV11-2 and TRBJ2-6; D not resolved. The V end lost 5 bases, the J end lost 5 bases, and 22 bases lay between the germline ends. The CDR3 loop spans 18 amino acids. Germline lookup yields CDR1 SGHAT and CDR2 FQNNGV. This CDR3 reads CASSPRPKQQSRANVLTF. CDR3 nucleotides: TGTGCCAGCAGCCCCCGTCCCAAGCAACAAAGTCGGGCCAACGTCCTGACTTTC.